One and the same sample provided the 21 T cell receptor beta chains below, sequenced in a study of shared clonotypes between healthy human individuals. Profiled with immunoSEQ multiplex PCR; TCRdb holds only in-frame clones, not every one. Of some 1,600,000 clones in the sample, under 99% were seen once. The material sequenced was naive CD4+ T cells sorted from blood. Specified subset: CD45RA+ positively selected. All receptors derive from a man in his thirties or forties in good health.

The chain carries TRBV19 and TRBJ2-3, with TRBD2 as a possible D gene (5 bases). V lost 5 bases and J 0 bases, leaving 12 bases between the germline ends. The germline CDR1 and CDR2 sequences are LNHDA and SQIVND (reference sequence). This CDR3 has 15 residues. CDR3 sequence (DNA): TGTGCCAGTAGTCCGGGAACAGCTAGCACAGATACGCAGTATTTT. Translation gives CASSPGTASTDTQYF.

This rearrangement joins TRBV28 to TRBJ2-2; TRBD2 matches at 9 bases. The V gene end was trimmed by 8 bases and the J gene end by 5 bases; junction bases not matched to a gene: 9. This CDR3 has 15 amino acids. Germline V gene lookup returns CDR1 MDHEN and CDR2 SYDVKM. DNA of the CDR3: TGTGCCAGCTGGAGGGGGACTAGCAGGACCGGGGAGCTGTTTTTT. Translating it yields CASWRGTSRTGELFF.

J is TRBJ1-5 and V is TRBV19, with D unresolved. The CDR3 totals 17 residues. The V end was cut by 4 bases, the J end by 4 bases, with 20 bases between. Germline V gives CDR1 LNHDA, CDR2 SQIVND (reference sequence). CDR3 coding DNA: TGTGCCAGTAGTAAGTGGGCAGTAGCGACATCTAATCAGCCCCAGCATTTT. As protein: CASSKWAVATSNQPQHF.

The chain recombines TRBV7-9 with TRBJ2-1, with a tentative D call TRBD1 (5 bases). Trimming stripped 5 bases from V and 3 bases from J, with 14 bases between. Germline lookup yields CDR1 SEHNR and CDR2 FQNEAQ (reference sequence). This CDR3 region has 15 residues. CDR3 sequence (DNA): TGTGCCAGCAGCCACAGACAGCAAGACTACAATGAGCAGTTCTTC. Residues: CASSHRQQDYNEQFF.

The chain combines TRBV7-8 with TRBJ2-5; TRBD1 might be the D (5 bases). In germline, CDR1 is SGHVS, CDR2 FQNEAQ. The CDR3 spans 14 residues. Trimming pared 1 base from V and 2 bases from J, leaving 8 bases between. The CDR3 sequence: CASSLENRQETQYF. The CDR3, as DNA: TGTGCCAGCAGCTTAGAGAACAGGCAAGAGACCCAGTACTTC.

A remark on this clone: This same CDR3 is encoded by further DNA sequences in the sample. This chain uses TRBV28 with TRBJ2-7, with 10 nucleotides matching TRBD1. Trimming at V came to 8 bases and at J to 0 bases, leaving 4 bases not matched to a gene. CDR3 size: 14 residues. Germline CDR1 reads MDHEN; CDR2 reads SYDVKM. CDR3 nucleotides: TGTGCCAGCGGGCGGACAGGGGGCTCCTACGAGCAGTACTTC. It translates to CASGRTGGSYEQYF.

This chain connects TRBV12-2 to TRBJ2-2; no DNA check was done on the table's D call, TRBD2. TRBV12-2 is annotated as a pseudogene. This CDR3 is 16 amino acids long. The CDR3 coding sequence is TGTGCAAGTCGCCGAAATAGCGGGAGGGCGTCCGGGGAGCTGTTTTTT. Its protein product is CASRRNSGRASGELFF.

With respect to this clone: In the same sample, other DNA sequences code for this CDR3. V and J are TRBV18 and TRBJ2-7, with no clear D. From germline, CDR1 is KGHSH and CDR2 LQKENI. Trimming shortened V by 5 bases and J by 4 bases, and 6 bases separated the two germline ends. The CDR3 has 11 amino acids. In DNA, the CDR3 is TGTGCCAGCTCAGTGAGTTACGAGCAGTACTTC. The encoded protein is CASSVSYEQYF.

J is TRBJ2-7 and V is TRBV19; 12 bases line up with TRBD2. Germline trimming cut 6 bases from V and 3 bases from J; bases unmatched to any gene: 3. Germline CDR1 is LNHDA and CDR2 is SQIVND (reference sequence). CDR3 size: 14 residues. The CDR3 DNA reads as TGTGCCAGTAGCCGACTAGCGGGAGTCTACGAGCAGTACTTC. This gives the protein CASSRLAGVYEQYF.

The chain carries TRBV6-6 and TRBJ2-1; D is tentatively TRBD1 or TRBD2 (5 bases each). V was pared by 4 bases and J by 12 bases, with 16 bases between. CDR1 is MNHNY, CDR2 SVGAGI, per germline (reference sequence). CDR3 size: 13 residues. CDR3 loop: CASSLGPELVQFF. CDR3 nucleotides: TGTGCCAGCAGTTTGGGACCAGAGCTGGTGCAGTTCTTC.

CDR3 residues: CASSPISGLGTDTQYF. CDR3 DNA: TGTGCCAGCAGCCCAATATCGGGTCTGGGCACAGATACGCAGTATTTT. The J gene is TRBJ2-3, the V gene TRBV7-8; D is unresolved. CDR1 is SGHVS, CDR2 FQNEAQ, per germline. The CDR3 sequence is 16 residues long. The V and J ends lost 5 bases and 1 base respectively, with 16 bases between them. Using reference TRBV7-8 and TRBJ2-3 for the parts outside the CDR3, the full variable domain is GAGVSQSPRYKVAKRGQDVALRCDPISGHVSLFWYQQALGQGPEFLTYFQNEAQLDKSGLPSDRFFAERPEGSVSTLKIQRTQQEDSAVYLCASSPISGLGTDTQYFGPGTRLTVL.

The genes are TRBV7-8 and TRBJ1-4, with unresolved D. Trimming took off 2 bases at V and 8 bases at J, with 6 bases between the two ends. Germline assignment: CDR1 SGHVS and CDR2 FQNEAQ. The CDR3 is 12 residues long. The CDR3 region has the DNA TGTGCCAGCAGCTTACTGTACGAAAAACTGTTTTTT. Translated: CASSLLYEKLFF.

J is TRBJ2-3 and V is TRBV10-1, with no clear D. Germline loops: CDR1 WNHNN, CDR2 SYGVQD (reference sequence). The ends were cut back, 3 bases at V and 0 bases at J, with 4 bases in the middle. CDR3 length: 13 residues. This CDR3 is CASSDGSTDTQYF. In DNA form, the CDR3 reads TGCGCCAGCAGTGATGGGAGCACAGATACGCAGTATTTT.

The chain is built from TRBV29-1 and TRBJ1-2; the D gene is possibly TRBD1 (5 bases). Between the trimmed V and J ends, which lost 4 bases and 2 bases, there was a span of 5 bases. The CDR3 totals 11 residues. Germline loops: CDR1 SQVTM, CDR2 ANQGSEA. As DNA, the CDR3 is TGCAGCGTTGGGGGGAACTATGGCTACACCTTC. Translated: CSVGGNYGYTF.

The rearrangement uses TRBV5-4 and TRBJ2-2; 9 bases fit TRBD2. CDR1 is SGHNT and CDR2 is YYREEE in the germline V gene (reference sequence). The CDR3 consists of 15 residues. With 2 bases clipped from V and 6 bases from J, the junction kept 5 bases outside the gene matches. The CDR3 DNA sequence: TGTGCCAGCAGCTTTCCCGCTAGCGGGGCCGGGGAGCTGTTTTTT. Its translation is CASSFPASGAGELFF. Full variable domain (rest looked up from reference TRBV5-4 and TRBJ2-2): ETGVTQSPTHLIKTRGQQVTLRCSSQSGHNTVSWYQQALGQGPQFIFQYYREEENGRGNFPPRFSGLQFPNYSSELNVNALELDDSALYLCASSFPASGAGELFFGEGSRLTVL.

This chain joins TRBV29-1 and TRBJ2-2, with TRBD2 identical over 9 bases. J was trimmed by 0 bases and V by 7 bases; bases with no gene match: 3. CDR1 is SQVTM, CDR2 ANQGSEA, per germline. The CDR3 runs to 14 residues. The CDR3 DNA reads TGCAGCGCTATAGCGGGAGCGAACACCGGGGAGCTGTTTTTT. Encoded protein: CSAIAGANTGELFF.

The chain's CDR3 is CASSNTQTAGWGGTDTQYF. The DNA for the CDR3 is TGTGCCAGCTCAAATACCCAAACGGCTGGCTGGGGTGGCACAGATACGCAGTATTTT. This sequence joins TRBV18 and TRBJ2-3; D remains ambiguous. The germline CDR1 and CDR2 sequences are KGHSH and LQKENI. The V end lost 5 bases, the J end lost 1 base, and 25 bases lay between the germline ends. The CDR3 has 19 residues.

This chain connects TRBV7-2 to TRBJ2-2, with D maybe TRBD1 (6 bases). Looked up from germline, CDR1 is SGHTA and CDR2 is FQGNSA. The V end lost 4 bases, the J end lost 7 bases, and 10 bases lay between the germline ends. The CDR3 contains 13 residues. The CDR3 region has the DNA TGTGCCAGCAGCTGGCAGGGGATCGGGGAGCTGTTTTTT. Its translation is CASSWQGIGELFF.

In its sample, this clone was seen once. For the CDR3, the DNA is TGTGCCAGCAGTCCGACAGTGGGACGGAGCAATCAGCCCCAGCATTTT. This translates into CASSPTVGRSNQPQHF. The chain has TRBV28 and TRBJ1-5; D perhaps matches TRBD1 (5 bases). The CDR3 spans 16 residues. Trimming took off 5 bases at V and 1 base at J, with 15 bases between the two ends. The germline V gene encodes CDR1 MDHEN and CDR2 SYDVKM.

This chain connects TRBV9 to TRBJ2-2, with D possibly TRBD2 on 6 matching bases. The CDR3 contains 14 residues. Germline V lookup: CDR1 SGDLS, CDR2 YYNGEE. Trimming removed 3 bases from V and 5 bases from J, with 11 bases in between. Here the CDR3 DNA reads TGTGCCAGCAGCGAGGGGAGGCGGACCGGGGAGCTGTTTTTT. Its protein is CASSEGRRTGELFF.

The genes are TRBV6-5 and TRBJ1-2; tentative D call: TRBD1 (5 bases). V gave up 2 bases and J gave up 2 bases, with 12 bases separating them. CDR1 MNHEY and CDR2 SVGAGI come from the germline V gene. This CDR3 comprises 15 residues. CDR3 residues: CASSYAGGGNYGYTF. The CDR3 DNA follows: TGTGCCAGCAGTTACGCCGGGGGGGGAAACTATGGCTACACCTTC.